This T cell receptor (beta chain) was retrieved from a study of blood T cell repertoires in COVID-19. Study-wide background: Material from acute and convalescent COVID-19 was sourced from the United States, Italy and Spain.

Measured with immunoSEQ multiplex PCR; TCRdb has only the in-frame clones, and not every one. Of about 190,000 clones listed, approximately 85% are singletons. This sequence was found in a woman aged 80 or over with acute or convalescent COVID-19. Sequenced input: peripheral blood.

The CDR3 is CASSRDRANTGELFF. In DNA, the CDR3 is TGTGCCAGCAGCCGTGACAGGGCGAACACCGGGGAGCTGTTTTTT. The J gene is TRBJ2-2, the V gene TRBV3-1 (or the pseudogene TRBV3-2); 7 positions agree with TRBD1. This CDR3 has 15 amino acids. Germline V gene sequence: CDR1 LGHDT, CDR2 YNNKEL (reference sequence). V dropped 4 bases and J dropped 0; count of bases not matched to a gene: 2.